The clone carrying this T cell receptor beta chain was counted at least ten times. The ends lost 6 bases at V and 5 bases at J; junction bases unmatched: 12. Germline V lookup: CDR1 DFQATT, CDR2 SNEGSKA (reference sequence). CDR3 length: 15 amino acids. The data were obtained in a study of T-cell reconstitution after alpha-beta-depleted transplantation in children. A TCRbeta library incorporating unique molecular identifiers was prepared. TCRdb processed the PCR reads anew with MiXCR; each CDR3 protein has one entry. The data contain around 240,000 distinct CDR3 sequences, 9.7% of them seen just once; the ten biggest clones take up around 5.1%.

The sequence derives from a human donor who donated a stem cell graft to a child with SCID. V and J are TRBV20-1 and TRBJ2-3; 9 nucleotides agree with TRBD2. Sequenced here: PBMCs from the stem cell graft donor, sampled from the stem cell graft. The CDR3 spells CSAPRGGATLDTQYF. CDR3 sequence (DNA): TGCAGTGCCCCACGCGGGGGGGCGACCTTAGATACGCAGTATTTT.